This T cell receptor beta chain comes out of a study of blood T cell repertoires in COVID-19. Study context: COVID-19 samples, acute and convalescent, were from the United States, Italy and Spain. From T cells, B-cell-depleted T cells, or PBMCs came the material, which was cDNA or gDNA.

Deletions cut 5 bases from V and 0 bases from J, with 11 bases between. The CDR3 consists of 15 residues. Germline V lookup: CDR1 MDHEN, CDR2 SYDVKM. In the authors' methods: Reference gene primers were amplified, and this amplification served to estimate nucleated cell counts. The table came from immunoSEQ multiplex PCR; TCRdb's copy has only in-frame clones and leaves some out. The V and J calls and clone size come from that table; D and trimming were worked out from the DNA. The sample holds 75,000 to 85,000 clones, about 85% seen once. One Seattle source followed patients from active infection through their disease course.

The receptor was isolated from a man in his sixties with COVID-19, enrolled during active disease. Source material: peripheral blood. The gene calls are TRBV28 and TRBJ1-3, with D maybe TRBD1 (5 bases). The CDR3 DNA follows: TGTGCCAGCAGTGTGACAGACCTCTCTGGAAACACCATATATTTT. It is translated as CASSVTDLSGNTIYF. The complete variable domain, with remaining parts taken from reference TRBV28 and TRBJ1-3, reads DVKVTQSSRYLVKRTGEKVFLECVQDMDHENMFWYRQDPGLGLRLIYFSYDVKMKEKGDIPEGYSVSREKKERFSLILESASTNQTSMYLCASSVTDLSGNTIYFGEGSWLTVV.